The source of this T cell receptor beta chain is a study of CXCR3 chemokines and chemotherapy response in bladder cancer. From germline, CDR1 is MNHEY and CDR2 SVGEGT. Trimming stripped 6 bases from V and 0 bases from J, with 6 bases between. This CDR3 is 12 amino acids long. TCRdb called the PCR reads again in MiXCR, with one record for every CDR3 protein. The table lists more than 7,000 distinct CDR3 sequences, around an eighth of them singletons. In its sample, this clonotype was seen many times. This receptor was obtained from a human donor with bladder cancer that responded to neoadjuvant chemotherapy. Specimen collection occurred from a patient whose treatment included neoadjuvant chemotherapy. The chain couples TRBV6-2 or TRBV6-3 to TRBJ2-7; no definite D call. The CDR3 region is CASSWTSYEQYF. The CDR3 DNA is TGTGCCAGCAGCTGGACCTCCTACGAGCAGTACTTC.